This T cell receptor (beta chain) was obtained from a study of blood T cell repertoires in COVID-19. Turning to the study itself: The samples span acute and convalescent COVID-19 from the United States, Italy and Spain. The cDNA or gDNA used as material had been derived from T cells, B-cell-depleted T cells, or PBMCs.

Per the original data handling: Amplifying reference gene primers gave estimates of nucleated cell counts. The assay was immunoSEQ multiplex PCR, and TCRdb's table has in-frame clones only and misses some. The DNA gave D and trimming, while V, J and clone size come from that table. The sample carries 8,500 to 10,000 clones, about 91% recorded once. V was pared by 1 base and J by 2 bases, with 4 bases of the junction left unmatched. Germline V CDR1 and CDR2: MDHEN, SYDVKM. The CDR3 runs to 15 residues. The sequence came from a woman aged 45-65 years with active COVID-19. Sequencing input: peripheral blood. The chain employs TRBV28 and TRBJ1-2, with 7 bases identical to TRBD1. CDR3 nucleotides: TGTGCCAGCAGTTTATATAGGGGGCTGAACTATGGCTACACCTTC. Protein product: CASSLYRGLNYGYTF.